The TCR beta chain under discussion was sequenced for a study of T cell repertoires in cytomegalovirus infection (dated by TCRdb to the late 2010s). Context from the whole study: Alongside well-studied HLA-B-restricted epitopes, the peptide stimulations were aimed at recently identified HLA-C-restricted CMV epitopes, whose presentation resists viral immunomodulation. Because public TCR beta signatures pointed to carriage of CMV infection together with the matching HLA type, the HLA type of each donor mattered for the analysis.

The treatment or condition label for this specimen denotes: in vitro stimulation with specific CMV peptide epitopes to enrich CMV-specific T cells. The data were produced on an Illumina HiSeq 1500. TCRdb reran the public reads through fastp at Q25 and MiXCR, keeping productive beta chains. Rows are unified per CDR3 protein, each entry keeping the most common DNA and genes. The sample profile shows 900,000 to 950,000 distinct CDR3 sequences; less than 35% of them were found once. Of the sample, 11% to 15% is held by the ten largest clones. The research as a whole found: In both this cohort and an independent roughly 330-donor cohort, the cumulative frequency of public TCR beta family members distinguished carriers of CMV infection plus the relevant HLA type. In the ex vivo response, HLA-C-restricted CMV-specific TCR beta clonotypes were dominant, and in two of eight donors the single most frequent clonotype came from this HLA-C-restricted group.

V lost 7 bases and J lost 7 bases; the stretch between them is 19 bases long. The CDR3 runs 14 amino acids, cysteine and phenylalanine included. Just the 42-base CDR3 DNA is kept, in frame starting at base 1. The germline V gene encodes CDR1 SNHLY and CDR2 FYNNEI. This clonotype has only one observation. No cognate antigen has been identified for it. No base quality values were provided; no much bigger clone lies one nucleotide off. Evidence from a single read is weak. Sequenced here: cultured CD8+ T cells from PBMCs, sampled from culture after CMV antigen stimulation. Recombination linked TRBV2 to TRBJ1-2; the D segment could be TRBD1, given 5 matching bases. This TCR was recovered from a human donor in good health (CMV status not recorded). Some clones in this sample may be carry-over from other donors' samples. The CDR3 reads as follows: CASMRDPKGGGYTF. The DNA reads as follows: TGTGCCAGCATGAGGGACCCGAAAGGTGGTGGCTACACCTTC.